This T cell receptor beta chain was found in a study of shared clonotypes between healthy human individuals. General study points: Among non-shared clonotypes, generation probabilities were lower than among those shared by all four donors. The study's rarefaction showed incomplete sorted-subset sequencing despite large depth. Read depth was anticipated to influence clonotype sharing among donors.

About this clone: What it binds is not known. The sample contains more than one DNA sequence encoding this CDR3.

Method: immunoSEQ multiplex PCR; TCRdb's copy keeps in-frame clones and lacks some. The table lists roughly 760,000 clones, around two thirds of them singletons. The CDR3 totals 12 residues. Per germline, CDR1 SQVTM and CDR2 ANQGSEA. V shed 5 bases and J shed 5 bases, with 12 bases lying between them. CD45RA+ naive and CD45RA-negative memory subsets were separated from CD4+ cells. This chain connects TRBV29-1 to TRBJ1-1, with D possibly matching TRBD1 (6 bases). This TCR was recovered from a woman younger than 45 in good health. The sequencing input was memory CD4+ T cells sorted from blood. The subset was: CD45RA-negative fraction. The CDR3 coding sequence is TGCAGCGTTCCTACGGGGGCGACTGAAGCTTTCTTT. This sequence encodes CSVPTGATEAFF.